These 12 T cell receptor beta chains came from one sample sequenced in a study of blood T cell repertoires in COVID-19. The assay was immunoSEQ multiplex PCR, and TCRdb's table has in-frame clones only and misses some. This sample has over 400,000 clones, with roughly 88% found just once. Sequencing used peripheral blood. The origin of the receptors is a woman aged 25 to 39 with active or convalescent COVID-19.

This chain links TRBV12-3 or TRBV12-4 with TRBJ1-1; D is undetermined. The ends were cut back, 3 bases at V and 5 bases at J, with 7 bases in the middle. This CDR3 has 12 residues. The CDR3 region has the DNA TGTGCCAGCAGTTTCGACGGGACTGAAGCTTTCTTT. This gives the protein CASSFDGTEAFF.

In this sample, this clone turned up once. CDR3 loop: CAISGGGNEQFF. The CDR3 DNA sequence: TGTGCCATCAGTGGGGGGGGTAATGAGCAGTTCTTC. This sequence joins TRBV10-3 and TRBJ2-1, with 7 bases identical to TRBD2. Germline-derived CDR1 and CDR2 are ENHRY and SYGVKD. Unmatched junction bases numbered 1, after V lost 4 bases and J lost 7 bases. This CDR3 spans 12 amino acids.

CDR3: CASCWGREDTQYF. For the CDR3, the DNA is TGTGCCAGCTGTTGGGGGAGGGAGGATACGCAGTATTTT. This chain joins TRBV6-5 and TRBJ2-3; 7 positions agree with TRBD2. The CDR3 loop spans 13 amino acids. Germline V gene data show CDR1 as MNHEY and CDR2 as SVGAGI. The trim removed 8 bases at V and 6 bases at J, leaving 8 bases unmatched.

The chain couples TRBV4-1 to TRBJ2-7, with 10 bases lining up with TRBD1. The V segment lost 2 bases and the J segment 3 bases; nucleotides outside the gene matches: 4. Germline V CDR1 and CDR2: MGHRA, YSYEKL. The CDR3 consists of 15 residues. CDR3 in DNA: TGCGCCAGCAGCCAAAAGACAGGGGGCAGCTACGAGCAGTACTTC. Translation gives CASSQKTGGSYEQYF.

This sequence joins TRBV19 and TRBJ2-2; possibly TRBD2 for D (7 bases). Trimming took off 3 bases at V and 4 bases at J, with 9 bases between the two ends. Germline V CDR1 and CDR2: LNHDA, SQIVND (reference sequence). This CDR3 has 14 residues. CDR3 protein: CASSMGGATGELFF. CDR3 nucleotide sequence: TGTGCCAGTAGTATGGGGGGGGCCACCGGGGAGCTGTTTTTT. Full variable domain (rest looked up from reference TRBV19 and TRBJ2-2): DGGITQSPKYLFRKEGQNVTLSCEQNLNHDAMYWYRQDPGQGLRLIYYSQIVNDFQKGDIAEGYSVSREKKESFPLTVTSAQKNPTAFYLCASSMGGATGELFFGEGSRLTVL.

Here the CDR3 reads CASSYWAGDGELFF. The CDR3 DNA reads as TGTGCCAGCAGTTACTGGGCAGGCGACGGGGAGCTGTTTTTT. The chain carries TRBV6-2 or TRBV6-3 and TRBJ2-2, with D uncertain. CDR1 is MNHEY, CDR2 SVGEGT, per germline. This CDR3 is built from 14 residues. Trimming took off 1 base at V and 7 bases at J, with 10 bases between the two ends.

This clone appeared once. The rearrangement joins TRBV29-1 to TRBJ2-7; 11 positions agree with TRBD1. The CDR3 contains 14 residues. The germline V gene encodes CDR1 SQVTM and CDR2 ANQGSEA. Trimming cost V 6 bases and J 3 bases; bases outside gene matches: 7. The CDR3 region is CSVRSGTGGYEQYF. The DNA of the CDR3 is TGCAGCGTCCGCTCCGGGACAGGGGGCTACGAGCAGTACTTC.

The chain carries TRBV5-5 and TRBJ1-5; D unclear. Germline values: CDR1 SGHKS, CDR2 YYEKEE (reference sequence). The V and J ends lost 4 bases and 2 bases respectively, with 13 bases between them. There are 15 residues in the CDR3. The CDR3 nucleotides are TGTGCCAGCAGCACGATCGGAGGTGGCAATCAGCCCCAGCATTTT. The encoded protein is CASSTIGGGNQPQHF. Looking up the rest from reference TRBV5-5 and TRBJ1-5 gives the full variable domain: DAGVTQSPTHLIKTRGQQVTLRCSPISGHKSVSWYQQVLGQGPQFIFQYYEKEERGRGNFPDRFSARQFPNYSSELNVNALLLGDSALYLCASSTIGGGNQPQHFGDGTRLSIL.

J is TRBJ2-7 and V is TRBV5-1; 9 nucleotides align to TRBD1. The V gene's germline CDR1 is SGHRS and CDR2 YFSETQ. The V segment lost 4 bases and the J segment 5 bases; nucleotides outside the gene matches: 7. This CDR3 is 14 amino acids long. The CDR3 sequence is CASSDGTGPHEQYF. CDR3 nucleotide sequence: TGCGCCAGCAGCGACGGGACAGGGCCCCACGAGCAGTACTTC.

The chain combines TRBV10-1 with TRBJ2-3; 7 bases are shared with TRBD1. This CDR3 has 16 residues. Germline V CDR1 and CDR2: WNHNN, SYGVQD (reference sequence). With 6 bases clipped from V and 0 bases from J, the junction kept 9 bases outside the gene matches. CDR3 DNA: TGCGCCAGCAGCGAGGGGACAGTCCTCAGCACAGATACGCAGTATTTT. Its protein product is CASSEGTVLSTDTQYF.

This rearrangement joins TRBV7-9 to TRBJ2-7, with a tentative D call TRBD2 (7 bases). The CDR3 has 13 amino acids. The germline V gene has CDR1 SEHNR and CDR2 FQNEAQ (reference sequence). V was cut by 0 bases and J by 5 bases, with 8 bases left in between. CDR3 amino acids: CASSLARGHEQYF. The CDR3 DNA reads TGTGCCAGCAGCTTAGCGCGGGGGCACGAGCAGTACTTC.

As DNA, the CDR3 is TGTGCCAGCAGCCCGAGAAGCCCCGCGATGGGGGCCTATGGCTACACCTTC. Translated, it gives CASSPRSPAMGAYGYTF. This chain connects TRBV7-9 to TRBJ1-2; TRBD1 might be the D (6 bases). The CDR3 consists of 17 residues. V lost 5 bases, J lost 4 bases, and 23 bases lay in between. Germline V gene data show CDR1 as SEHNR and CDR2 as FQNEAQ (reference sequence).